This TCR beta chain was found in a study of cytomegalovirus exposure and HLA in healthy donors. Germline CDR1 is SGDLS and CDR2 is YYNGEE. V was pared by 0 bases and J by 6 bases, with 15 bases between. The CDR3 covers 15 residues. The PCR used 60 Vbeta and 13 Jbeta primers. Clones were read by immunoSEQ multiplex PCR, and TCRdb kept only the in-frame ones, dropping some. The data hold under 150,000 clones, with roughly 79% observed a single time. The rearrangement uses TRBV9 and TRBJ1-2, with D hard to call. Sequencing input: PBMCs. This TCR derives from a woman in her thirties or forties in good health and CMV-seronegative. This CDR3 is CASSVATLGGDGYTF. The DNA for the CDR3 is TGTGCCAGCAGCGTAGCTACACTAGGTGGGGATGGCTACACCTTC.